This TCR beta chain was profiled in a study of early T cells in non-severe SARS-CoV-2 infection. Trimming left V 0 bases short and J 6 bases short, with 15 bases between. The CDR3 consists of 15 residues. Germline CDR1 SGDLS, CDR2 YYNGEE. There are many counts of this clonotype. The protocol attached unique molecular identifiers to individual cDNA molecules. From the 5' RACE reads, TCRdb called clonotypes with MiXCR, one entry per CDR3 protein. The sample shows over 20,000 distinct CDR3 sequences, less than 7% of them seen only once. The chain uses TRBV9 and TRBJ1-1, with a weak D call TRBD1 (5 bases). The sequencing sample was made of whole blood. The clonotype comes from an adult who was a healthcare worker with PCR-confirmed SARS-CoV-2 infection or an uninfected control (not recorded which). CDR3: CASSVVGPTRPEAFF. CDR3 nucleotides: TGTGCCAGCAGCGTAGTGGGACCAACCAGGCCTGAAGCTTTCTTT.